Shown below are 22 T cell receptor beta chains from a single sample sequenced in a study of T cells in Graves' hyperthyroidism and ophthalmopathy. Regions amplified from RNA transcripts were the TCR beta CDR3 regions. Carried out on the TCR CDR3, a first-round RT-PCR used the HTBI primer set. TCRdb used MiXCR to reprocess the multiplex PCR reads, holding one entry per CDR3 protein. The repertoire consists of some 550,000 distinct CDR3 sequences, with about a sixth occurring once and the leading ten covering under 3.5%. Sequenced: blood. The receptors derive from a woman aged 40-49 years with Graves' ophthalmopathy.

J is TRBJ2-2 and V is TRBV7-2, with no clear D. Germline V gene data show CDR1 as SGHTA and CDR2 as FQGNSA. V was shortened by 5 bases and J by 1 base, with 11 bases between the two germline ends. The CDR3 spans 15 residues. The CDR3 loop is CASSIRHRNTGELFF. CDR3 sequence (DNA): TGTGCCAGCAGCATAAGACACCGGAACACCGGGGAGCTGTTTTTT.

This clonotype was seen a few times. V gene TRBV7-9 combines with J gene TRBJ1-6; D might be TRBD1 (5 bases). The CDR3 is made up of 13 amino acids. From germline, CDR1 is SEHNR and CDR2 FQNEAQ (reference sequence). Trimming cost V 8 bases and J 9 bases, with 14 bases left between them. The CDR3 region is CASGLAGSSPLHF. CDR3 DNA sequence: TGTGCCAGCGGTTTGGCAGGGAGTTCACCCCTCCACTTT.

This clonotype was recorded at least ten times. The chain couples TRBV5-1 to TRBJ1-2; 9 bases fit TRBD1. There are 16 residues in the CDR3. The germline CDR1 and CDR2 sequences are SGHRS and YFSETQ. Trimming cost V 4 bases and J 4 bases; bases outside gene matches: 11. CDR3 amino acids: CASSRDRVPSLYGYTF. CDR3 coding DNA: TGCGCCAGCAGCCGGGACAGGGTCCCTTCCCTCTATGGCTACACCTTC.

This clonotype was detected many times. The chain uses TRBV6-1 and TRBJ2-7; either TRBD1 or TRBD2 may supply D (6 bases each). V lost 7 bases and J lost 3, with 22 bases in between. The CDR3 loop spans 16 amino acids. Looked up from germline, CDR1 is MNHNS and CDR2 is SASEGT. CDR3 protein: CASNPGGTPRDYEQYF. CDR3 coding DNA: TGTGCCAGCAATCCTGGGGGGACACCGAGGGACTACGAGCAGTACTTC.

This clonotype was detected ten times or more. The chain couples TRBV2 to TRBJ2-1, with D possibly TRBD1 on 5 matching bases. Germline V CDR1 and CDR2: SNHLY, FYNNEI. V shed 8 bases and J shed 9 bases, with 14 bases lying between them. The CDR3 has 12 amino acids. DNA for the CDR3: TGTGCCAGCGGCCGACCTCAGGGTGAGCAGTTCTTC. Its translation is CASGRPQGEQFF.

This clonotype has ten or more counts. The rearrangement links TRBV20-1 to TRBJ2-3; perhaps TRBD2 as D (5 bases). Germline V gene data show CDR1 as DFQATT and CDR2 as SNEGSKA (reference sequence). The CDR3 consists of 14 residues. V was cut by 6 bases and J by 0 bases, with 13 bases left in between. CDR3 bases: TGCAGTGCCAGGAGCGGAACTAGCACAGATACGCAGTATTTT. It is translated as CSARSGTSTDTQYF.

This clonotype was found many times. V usage is TRBV2 and J usage is TRBJ2-7, with TRBD2 matching 8 bases. Germline CDR1 reads SNHLY; CDR2 reads FYNNEI. V lost 5 bases and J lost 3; bases outside the gene matches: 6. The CDR3 is 14 residues long. The CDR3 here is CASSWGLAGYEQYF. The CDR3 nucleotides are TGTGCCAGCAGTTGGGGGCTAGCGGGCTACGAGCAGTACTTC.

This clonotype has ten or more counts. The chain uses TRBV2 and TRBJ2-7; 8 nucleotides match TRBD2. J lost 6 bases, V lost 5 bases, and 9 bases had no gene match. Germline V gene lookup returns CDR1 SNHLY and CDR2 FYNNEI. This CDR3 spans 14 amino acids. The CDR3 protein is CASSSGTSPFEQYF. The CDR3 DNA sequence: TGTGCCAGCAGTTCCGGGACTAGTCCTTTCGAGCAGTACTTC.

This clonotype was recorded a few times. J is TRBJ2-1 and V is TRBV5-4, with D perhaps matching TRBD2 (7 bases). V was trimmed by 5 bases and J by 0 bases, leaving 15 bases between them. The CDR3 totals 16 residues. Germline V gene data show CDR1 as SGHNT and CDR2 as YYREEE (reference sequence). CDR3 sequence reads: CASRSGGPGSYNEQFF. CDR3 in DNA: TGTGCCAGCAGGTCGGGGGGCCCAGGCTCCTACAATGAGCAGTTCTTC.

In its sample, this clonotype was seen many times. J is TRBJ1-1 and V is TRBV10-3; D is ambiguous. This CDR3 comprises 13 residues. Germline values: CDR1 ENHRY, CDR2 SYGVKD. V lost 6 bases and J 5 bases, leaving 13 bases between the germline ends. This chain's CDR3 is CAISEGVWTEAFF. CDR3 bases: TGTGCCATCAGCGAGGGTGTATGGACTGAAGCTTTCTTT.

This chain links TRBV7-3 with TRBJ2-1; D may be TRBD1 or TRBD2 (5 bases each). Germline CDR1 is SGHTA and CDR2 is FQGTGA. V was shortened by 3 bases and J by 4 bases, with 19 bases between the two germline ends. This CDR3 has 17 residues. Here the CDR3 reads CASSLAVRGTPYNEQFF. In nucleotides, the CDR3 is TGTGCCAGCAGCTTGGCCGTGCGAGGGACCCCTTACAATGAGCAGTTCTTC.

This clonotype was found many times. J is TRBJ1-1 and V is TRBV3-1; TRBD1 might be the D (6 bases). The V and J ends lost 2 bases and 3 bases respectively, with 13 bases between them. The CDR3 consists of 15 residues. Looked up from germline, CDR1 is LGHDT and CDR2 is YNNKEL (reference sequence). The CDR3 sequence: CASSQWEQGDTEAFF. CDR3 DNA: TGTGCCAGCAGCCAATGGGAACAGGGTGACACTGAAGCTTTCTTT.

This clonotype was seen more than once but under ten times. The chain recombines TRBV25-1 with TRBJ2-7, with a possible D match to TRBD2 (5 bases). Per germline, CDR1 MGHDK and CDR2 SYGVNS. Trimming took off 4 bases at V and 2 bases at J, with 9 bases between the two ends. This CDR3 is 13 amino acids long. The CDR3 DNA is TGTGCCAGCAGTGCTAGCATCCCCTACGAGCAGTACTTC. Residues: CASSASIPYEQYF.

This clonotype was seen ten or more times. The CDR3 DNA follows: TGCAGCGTCGCAAGGGTCGGAGCCTACGAGCAGTACTTC. Translated, it gives CSVARVGAYEQYF. The gene calls are TRBV29-1 and TRBJ2-7, with D hard to call. Looked up from germline, CDR1 is SQVTM and CDR2 is ANQGSEA. Trimming took 6 bases from V and 2 from J, leaving 14 bases between them. The CDR3 covers 13 residues.

This clonotype was recorded many times. The genes are TRBV5-4 and TRBJ2-7; 10 bases line up with TRBD1. V lost 3 bases, J lost 2 bases, and 8 bases stayed unmatched. The CDR3 contains 16 residues. The germline CDR1 and CDR2 sequences are SGHNT and YYREEE (reference sequence). CDR3 in DNA: TGTGCCAGCAGCTACCACGCCGGGACAGGGGCCTACGAGCAGTACTTC. Translating it yields CASSYHAGTGAYEQYF. Looking up the rest from reference TRBV5-4 and TRBJ2-7 gives the full variable domain: ETGVTQSPTHLIKTRGQQVTLRCSSQSGHNTVSWYQQALGQGPQFIFQYYREEENGRGNFPPRFSGLQFPNYSSELNVNALELDDSALYLCASSYHAGTGAYEQYFGPGTRLTVT.

This clonotype was picked up many times. This chain connects TRBV5-1 to TRBJ2-1; 9 bases fit TRBD2. The CDR3 is 16 amino acids. CDR1 is SGHRS, CDR2 YFSETQ, per germline. V shed 2 bases, J shed 6 bases, and the junction held 9 bases outside the gene matches. CDR3 bases: TGCGCCAGCAGCTTCATAGCGGGAGTGGCCTCCAATGAGCAGTTCTTC. It yields the protein CASSFIAGVASNEQFF.

Many counts were recorded for this clonotype. This chain uses TRBV12-3 or TRBV12-4 with TRBJ1-2; 8 nucleotides agree with TRBD1. V dropped 6 bases and J dropped 2; count of bases not matched to a gene: 8. The CDR3 is made up of 15 amino acids. Here the CDR3 reads CASSPRTGQNYGYTF. DNA for the CDR3: TGTGCCAGCAGCCCCAGGACAGGGCAAAACTATGGCTACACCTTC.

This clonotype was seen at least ten times. The rearrangement links TRBV29-1 to TRBJ1-1, with unresolved D. This CDR3 region has 15 residues. Germline V lookup: CDR1 SQVTM, CDR2 ANQGSEA. Trimming shortened V by 4 bases and J by 1 base, and 16 bases separated the two germline ends. The CDR3 DNA reads as TGCAGCGTTGTAGCCTCACTTTCTCAGAACACTGAAGCTTTCTTT. This codes for CSVVASLSQNTEAFF.

At least ten counts were recorded for this clonotype. The CDR3 DNA follows: TGTGCCAGCAGCCCTAGACTAGCGGGAGGCCACGAGCAGTACTTC. It translates to CASSPRLAGGHEQYF. The V and J genes are TRBV3-1 and TRBJ2-7, with TRBD2 matching over 13 bases. Per the germline V gene, CDR1 is LGHDT and CDR2 is YNNKEL (reference sequence). The CDR3 length is 15 residues. V lost 4 bases and J lost 5; bases outside the gene matches: 5.

In this sample, this clonotype turned up many times. This chain links TRBV11-2 with TRBJ2-1; 8 bases match TRBD2. With 4 bases clipped from V and 2 bases from J, the junction kept 16 bases outside the gene matches. The CDR3 runs 19 residues. CDR1 is SGHAT, CDR2 FQNNGV, per germline. CDR3 nucleotides: TGTGCCAGCAGCTCAGCTCTTATTAGCCGGGAGGGCCCCTACAATGAGCAGTTCTTC. Protein product: CASSSALISREGPYNEQFF.

About this clonotype: Being one base from a much bigger clone, this may be a read error. The chain employs TRBV4-2 and TRBJ2-5, with 7 bases aligning to TRBD2. The CDR3 runs 16 residues. Per the germline V gene, CDR1 is LGHNA and CDR2 is YNFKEQ. CDR3 DNA sequence: TGTGTCAGCAGCCAAGGACAAGCGGGGTCCGGGGAGACCCAGTACTTC. It codes for CVSSQGQAGSGETQYF.

The gene calls are TRBV3-1 and TRBJ2-3, with D perhaps matching TRBD1 or TRBD2 (5 bases each). Germline V lookup: CDR1 LGHDT, CDR2 YNNKEL (reference sequence). Trimming left V 4 bases short and J 4 bases short, with 9 bases between. The CDR3 loop spans 13 amino acids. The CDR3, as DNA: TGTGCCAGCAGCCGGGGGATCGCAGATACGCAGTATTTT. As protein: CASSRGIADTQYF.